This T cell receptor beta chain was identified in a study of T-cell reconstitution after alpha-beta-depleted transplantation in children. The library targeted TCRbeta and was prepared with unique molecular identifiers. TCRdb fed the PCR reads into MiXCR, producing one record per CDR3 protein. Of over 550,000 distinct CDR3 sequences listed, over 9.5% are singletons. Source: PBMCs from the stem cell graft donor, taken from the stem cell graft. The origin of this receptor is a human donor who donated a stem cell graft to a child with acute myeloid leukemia.

This CDR3 is CSAGRQGIDIQYF. The CDR3, as DNA: TGCAGTGCTGGCAGGCAGGGGATCGACATTCAGTACTTC. The chain employs TRBV20-1 and TRBJ2-4; a weak D match, TRBD1 (6 bases). The CDR3 loop spans 13 amino acids. CDR1 is DFQATT and CDR2 is SNEGSKA in the germline V gene (reference sequence). Trimming removed 5 bases from V and 8 bases from J, with 16 bases in between.